Only a few counts were recorded for the clone carrying this T cell receptor beta chain. Its specificity is unknown. The PCR contained 60 Vbeta and 13 Jbeta primers. Libraries were prepared by immunoSEQ multiplex PCR; TCRdb keeps only in-frame clonotypes and omits some of them. The sample includes roughly 170,000 clones, about 80% seen only once; the top ten take around 7.3%. This sample is drawn from a study of cytomegalovirus exposure and HLA in healthy donors. Turning to the study itself: The Caucasian-associated ancestry cluster held around four fifths of 300 to 450 genotyped donors. Study-wide findings and caveats: Later, an analysis found that common viral pathogens appeared to be linked with several of the most significant clusters. As a later analysis revealed, most CMV-associated TCR beta chains appeared HLA-restricted.

The sequenced material came from PBMCs. This sequence was found in a man aged 25 to 40 in good health and CMV-seropositive.

CDR3 residues: CASNRGHEKLFF. The CDR3 DNA reads as TGTGCCAGCAACAGGGGGCACGAAAAACTGTTTTTT. V and J are TRBV25-1 and TRBJ1-4; 9 bases match TRBD1. V lost 7 bases and J lost 8; bases outside the gene matches: 2. This CDR3 region has 12 residues. Germline loops: CDR1 MGHDK, CDR2 SYGVNS.